These T cell receptor beta chains were read from a single sample in a study of T cells in Graves' hyperthyroidism and ophthalmopathy. Using its own MiXCR run on the multiplex PCR reads, TCRdb lists one record per CDR3 protein. This repertoire shows approximately 640,000 distinct CDR3 sequences, about 45% found once; its top ten account for approximately 6.8%. Sequencing was carried out using peripheral blood or thyroid tissue (not recorded which). The receptor set was obtained from an adult man with Graves' disease, either hyperthyroidism or ophthalmopathy (not recorded which). Both conserved end residues are part of each CDR3. D genes are given only for firm matches. Rows may omit the clone size; those that give it use once, few, many or a size class.

>TRBJ1-1|TRBD1|TRBV9|.
TGTGCCAGCAGCGAAGCACTCACAGGGGGCAACACTGAAGCTCTCTTT
CASSEALTGGNTEALF
>TRBJ1-2|.|TRBV25-1|many
TGTGCCAGCAGCGACCTAAATATTGACTATGGCTACACCTTC
CASSDLNIDYGYTF
>TRBJ2-7|.|TRBV7-9|.
TGTGCCAGCAGCTTAGAGGCAGGAGGGGGTGGCTACGAGCAGTACTTC
CASSLEAGGGGYEQYF
>TRBJ1-1|TRBD1|TRBV7-6|many
TGTGCCAGCAGCCTAACAGGGGACGTGAACACTGAAGCTTTCTTT
CASSLTGDVNTEAFF
>TRBJ1-1|.|TRBV15|.
TGTGCCACCAGCCCAAGTGGGGCTTTCTTT
CATSPSGAFF
>TRBJ2-5|.|TRBV20-1|.
TGCAGTGCTTCGAGTCCGGGATTAGCTCAAGAGACCCAGTACTTC
CSASSPGLAQETQYF
>TRBJ1-2|TRBD1|TRBV12-3/TRBV12-4|many
TGTGCCAGCATGGAACAGGGGAGAGGAGGCTACACCTTC
CASMEQGRGGYTF
>TRBJ2-7|TRBD1|TRBV6-5|few
TGTGCCAGCAGTTACTCCGACAGGGATTACGAGCAGTACTTC
CASSYSDRDYEQYF
>TRBJ2-5|.|TRBV7-8|.
TGTGCCAGCAGCCTGCCCCAGGGTCAAGAGACCCAGTACTTC
CASSLPQGQETQYF
>TRBJ2-7|TRBD2|TRBV29-1|.
TGCAGCGTTGAAGAACCTAGCGGGAGGACGGACGAGCAGTACTTC
CSVEEPSGRTDEQYF
>TRBJ1-2|TRBD1|TRBV6-1|few
TGTGCCAGCAGTGAGCTCCGGGACAGTGGCTACACCTTC
CASSELRDSGYTF
>TRBJ1-2|TRBD1|TRBV15|many
TGTGCCACCAGCGGTACCGGGACAGGGGGCAAACTGTTGTACCGCTATGGCTACACCTTC
CATSGTGTGGKLLYRYGYTF
>TRBJ1-3|.|TRBV11-2|.
TGTGCCAGCGCGGACAGTCCCCTCTCTGGAAACACCATATATTTT
CASADSPLSGNTIYF
>TRBJ2-7|.|TRBV15|.
TGTGCCACCAGCAGAGGTGGGTCCTACGAGCAGTACTTC
CATSRGGSYEQYF
>TRBJ1-5|.|TRBV7-2|many
TGTGCCAGCAGCGAGGGGTTTGGTCAGCCCCAGCATTTT
CASSEGFGQPQHF
>TRBJ2-5|TRBD1|TRBV5-4|few
TGTGCCAGCAGCTATTCTCCAGGGGGCGTAGAGACCCAGTACTTC
CASSYSPGGVETQYF
>TRBJ1-5|.|TRBV19|many
TGTGCCAGTAGTATCGTGGGGAATAGCAATCAGCCCCAGCATTTT
CASSIVGNSNQPQHF
>TRBJ1-1|.|TRBV10-3|many
TGTGCCACCTCGGGACAATCGAACACTGAAGCTTTCTTT
CATSGQSNTEAFF
>TRBJ2-6|.|TRBV20-1|.
TGCAGTGCTAGAGAGGGGGGAGGACAGACTTTC
CSAREGGGQTF
>TRBJ1-1|.|TRBV2|few
TGTGCCAGCAGTGAGTCTGCTGAAGCTTTCTTT
CASSESAEAFF
>TRBJ1-2|.|TRBV25-1|.
TGTGCCAGCAGTTTTCGGGGATTCTATGGCTACACCTTC
CASSFRGFYGYTF
>TRBJ2-2|TRBD2|TRBV2|.
TGTGCCAGCAGTGACGGGGGGTACGACACCGGGGAGCTGTTTTTT
CASSDGGYDTGELFF
>TRBJ1-3|.|TRBV18|.
TGTGCCAGCTCACTAAAACGTACCTCTGGAAACACCATATATTTT
CASSLKRTSGNTIYF
>TRBJ2-2|.|TRBV10-3|once
TGTGCCATCGGGGAAACCGGGGAGCTGTTTTTT
CAIGETGELFF
>TRBJ1-6|TRBD1|TRBV10-3|many
TGTGCCAGCAGTGGGACAGGTGGTCGGTCACCCCTCCACTTT
CASSGTGGRSPLHF
>TRBJ1-1|.|TRBV24-1|many
TGTGCCACCAGTGCAGAGTGGGGCGCTGAAGCTTTCTTT
CATSAEWGAEAFF
>TRBJ1-2|.|TRBV2|few
TGTGCCAGCAGTCCAGGTGGCAGCCCGAACTATGGCTACACCTTC
CASSPGGSPNYGYTF
>TRBJ2-6|TRBD1|TRBV12-3/TRBV12-4|.
TGTGCCAGCAGTTTTGTAATAGGGACAGGCCTTTCTGGGGCCAACGTCCTGACTTTC
CASSFVIGTGLSGANVLTF
>TRBJ1-6|.|TRBV7-9|many
TGTGCCAGCAGCTTGACAGTCTATAATTCACCCCTCCACTTT
CASSLTVYNSPLHF
>TRBJ1-5|.|TRBV2|few
TGTGCCAGCTCAGTTGAAGGGACTCTGCCCCAGCATTTT
CASSVEGTLPQHF
>TRBJ1-4|.|TRBV25-1|many
TGTGCCAGCAGTGAACAGCCGATGGCAACTAATGAAAAACTGTTTTTT
CASSEQPMATNEKLFF
>TRBJ1-1|.|TRBV29-1|many
TGCAGCGTTGTAGGTACAGCGGTTAACACTGAAGCTTTCTTT
CSVVGTAVNTEAFF
>TRBJ2-5|.|TRBV7-2|.
TGTGCCAGCAGCTTAGCATTGGCCGTAGGGACGAAAGAGACCCAGTACTTC
CASSLALAVGTKETQYF
>TRBJ1-1|.|TRBV5-1|.
TGCGCCAGACAGGACATGAACACTGAAGCTTTCTTT
CARQDMNTEAFF
>TRBJ1-1|.|TRBV12-3/TRBV12-4|.
TGTGCCAGCGGCCCGGCCCCGGGGTCGAACACTGAAGCTTTCTTT
CASGPAPGSNTEAFF
>TRBJ1-1|.|TRBV20-1|few
TGCAGTGCTAGTGACAGAGCCATGAACACTGAAGCTTTCTTT
CSASDRAMNTEAFF
>TRBJ1-2|.|TRBV10-3|.
TGTGCCATCAGTGAATGGGGCTCTGGCTACACCTTC
CAISEWGSGYTF
>TRBJ1-4|TRBD1|TRBV2|.
TGTGCCAGCAGTGCAAAAGGGGGCAAGAATGAAAAACTGTTTTTT
CASSAKGGKNEKLFF
>TRBJ1-5|TRBD1|TRBV20-1|few
TGCAGTGCTAGAGATGTGACAGGGGGCGTAGGCAATCAGCCCCAGCATTTT
CSARDVTGGVGNQPQHF
>TRBJ2-5|.|TRBV4-3|.
TGCGCCAGCAGCCAAATTCTAATCGGGACCCAGTACTTC
CASSQILIGTQYF
>TRBJ1-1|TRBD1|TRBV5-1|.
TGCGCCAGCAGCTTGCGCAGGGGGCGGACGGGAATAATACCGAACACTGAAGCTTTCTTT
CASSLRRGRTGIIPNTEAFF
>TRBJ1-6|TRBD1|TRBV7-9|.
TGTGCCAGCAGCTATACAGGGACAGGGAGTTCACCCCTCCACTTT
CASSYTGTGSSPLHF
>TRBJ2-5|.|TRBV29-1|.
TGCAGCGTTGCAGGGGAGGGTCGGGAGACCCAGTACTTC
CSVAGEGRETQYF
>TRBJ2-5|TRBD2|TRBV24-1|many
TGTGCCACCAGTGGCGCCACTAGCGGGAAGGGGAAAGAGACCCAGTACTTC
CATSGATSGKGKETQYF
>TRBJ1-2|TRBD1|TRBV7-9|.
TGTGCCAGCAGCCAAAGGACAGGGGGCTGGTATGGCTACACCTTC
CASSQRTGGWYGYTF
>TRBJ1-2|TRBD1|TRBV24-1|many
TGTGCCACCAGGGGACAGGGCCTGGATGGCTACACCTTC
CATRGQGLDGYTF
>TRBJ2-2|TRBD2|TRBV7-9|.
TGTGCCAGCAGCCCCGGGACTAGGAACACCGGGGAGCTGTTTTTT
CASSPGTRNTGELFF